The present TCR beta chain was sequenced within a study of blood T cell repertoires in COVID-19. Sequencing was performed with immunoSEQ multiplex PCR; in TCRdb, only in-frame clones are kept and a portion is missing. The table lists roughly 140,000 clones, 70% to 90% of them singletons. Germline V gene sequence: CDR1 LNHDA, CDR2 SQIVND (reference sequence). The trim removed 4 bases at V and 2 bases at J, leaving 7 bases unmatched. This CDR3 spans 16 amino acids. The receptor was isolated from a woman aged 60-75 years with COVID-19, enrolled during active disease. The V gene is TRBV19, the J gene TRBJ2-1; TRBD2 aligns across 8 bases. The sequenced sample was peripheral blood. The CDR3 is CASSSRTSGPYNEQFF. CDR3 DNA: TGTGCCAGTAGTAGCCGCACTAGCGGCCCCTACAATGAGCAGTTCTTC.